This TCR beta chain originates from a study of blood T cell repertoires in COVID-19. As for the study in general: PBMCs, B-cell-depleted T cells, or T cells were the source of the cDNA or gDNA that made up the material.

In the authors' methods: Using reference gene primer amplification, nucleated cell counts were estimated. Clones were read by immunoSEQ multiplex PCR, and TCRdb kept only the in-frame ones, dropping some. V and J calls and clone size are copied from that table; D and trimming were computed from the DNA. The data contain 200,000 to 250,000 clones, roughly 84% of them singletons. CDR3 length: 15 amino acids. Germline CDR1 and CDR2: MNHEY and SVGAGI. The V and J ends lost 7 bases and 1 base respectively, with 16 bases between them. Input material: peripheral blood. The sequence derives from a man aged 30 to 45 with active or convalescent COVID-19. This chain connects TRBV6-5 to TRBJ1-2; D perhaps matches TRBD1 (5 bases). The DNA of the CDR3 is TGTGCCAGCATCCCCGGAGGGGCGAATAACTATGGCTACACCTTC. It translates to CASIPGGANNYGYTF.